This TCR beta chain was sequenced for a study of shared clonotypes between healthy human individuals. Background on the study: Ranging from 18 to 49 in age, donors were two women and three men.

The CDR3 covers 15 residues. The junction had 5 bases not matched to a gene; V was cut back by 2 bases and J by 3 bases. Germline-derived CDR1 and CDR2 are SGHAT and FQNNGV. It was into CD45RA+ naive and CD45RA-negative memory subsets that the CD4+ cells were split. Study-level points and caveats: Some naive CD4 clonotypes, around 4.7%, turned up in common across a few donors.

In replicate PCRs of sorted subsets, about 200 ng DNA, approximately 30,000 T cell genomes, was used. Profiling relied on immunoSEQ multiplex PCR, and the TCRdb table lists in-frame clones only, not all of them. Of around 2.1 million clones detected, about 94% appear once; the ten largest clones hold less than 0.15%. Of note for this clone: Its cognate antigen is unknown.

The sequenced sample consisted of naive CD4+ T cells sorted from blood. Described subset: CD45RA+ positively selected. This receptor was taken from a man aged 18 to 29 in good health. The rearrangement uses TRBV11-2 and TRBJ2-7, with 9 bases fitting TRBD2. CDR3 region: CASSLSGLANYEQYF. As DNA, the CDR3 is TGTGCCAGCAGCTTATCGGGACTAGCAAACTACGAGCAGTACTTC.